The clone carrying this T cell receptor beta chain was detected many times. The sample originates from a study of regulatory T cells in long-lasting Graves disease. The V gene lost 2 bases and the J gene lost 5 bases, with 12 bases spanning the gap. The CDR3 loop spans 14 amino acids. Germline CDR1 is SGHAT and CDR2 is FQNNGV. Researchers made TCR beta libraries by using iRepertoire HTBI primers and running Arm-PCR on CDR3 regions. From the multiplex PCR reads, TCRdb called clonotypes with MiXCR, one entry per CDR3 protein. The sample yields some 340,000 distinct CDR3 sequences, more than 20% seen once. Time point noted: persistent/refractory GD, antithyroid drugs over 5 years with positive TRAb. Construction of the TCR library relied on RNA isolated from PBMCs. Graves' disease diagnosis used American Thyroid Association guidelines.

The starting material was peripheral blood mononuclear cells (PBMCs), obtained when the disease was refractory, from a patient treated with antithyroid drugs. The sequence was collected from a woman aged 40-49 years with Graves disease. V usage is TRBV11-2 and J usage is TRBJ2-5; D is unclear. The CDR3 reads CASSLWRIDETQYF. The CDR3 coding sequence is TGTGCCAGCAGCTTATGGCGCATCGACGAGACCCAGTACTTC. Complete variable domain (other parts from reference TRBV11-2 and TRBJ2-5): EAGVAQSPRYKIIEKRQSVAFWCNPISGHATLYWYQQILGQGPKLLIQFQNNGVVDDSQLPKDRFSAERLKGVDSTLKIQPAKLEDSAVYLCASSLWRIDETQYFGPGTRLLVL.